This T cell receptor beta chain was profiled in a study of T cell changes during pregnancy in multiple sclerosis. Only in-frame clones appear in the TCRdb table, and some are missing; sequencing was by immunoSEQ multiplex PCR. Of 65,000 to 95,000 clones in the sample, just over 90% were seen once. V gave up 5 bases and J gave up 5 bases; unmatched junction bases: 9. CDR1 SGHDT and CDR2 YYEEEE come from the germline V gene. CDR3 length: 16 residues. This chain joins TRBV5-6 and TRBJ2-2; TRBD1 matches at 10 bases. The receptor's source is a female donor in good health, enrolled as a control in a pregnancy study. The material sequenced was peripheral blood, taken after pregnancy. CDR3 residues: CASSFPGQGLTGELFF. The CDR3 DNA follows: TGTGCCAGCAGTTTCCCGGGACAGGGGTTGACCGGGGAGCTGTTTTTT. Combining the CDR3 with reference TRBV5-6 and TRBJ2-2 gives the whole variable domain DAGVTQSPTHLIKTRGQQVTLRCSPKSGHDTVSWYQQALGQGPQFIFQYYEEEERQRGNFPDRFSGHQFPNYSSELNVNALLLGDSALYLCASSFPGQGLTGELFFGEGSRLTVL.